These 19 T cell receptor beta chains originate from one sample sequenced in a study of shared clonotypes between healthy human individuals. TCRdb's table, derived via immunoSEQ multiplex PCR, lists solely in-frame clones and lacks some. The sample records about 460,000 clones, roughly three quarters being singletons. What was sequenced was PBMCs. The source of these receptors is a woman between 35 and 50 years old in good health. Some clones in this sample may be carry-over from other donors' samples.

The chain has TRBV10-2 and TRBJ2-7, with D possibly TRBD2 on 6 matching bases. This CDR3 has 13 amino acids. V gave up 4 bases and J gave up 4 bases, with 11 bases separating them. CDR1 WSHSY and CDR2 SAAADI come from the germline V gene. The CDR3 is CASSVREWYEQYF. The CDR3 DNA reads as TGCGCCAGCAGTGTCCGGGAGTGGTACGAGCAGTACTTC.

The gene calls are TRBV2 and TRBJ2-3, with D tentatively TRBD1 (6 bases). This CDR3 contains 13 residues. V gave up 4 bases and J gave up 5 bases, with 10 bases separating them. Germline V gene lookup returns CDR1 SNHLY and CDR2 FYNNEI. Written as DNA, the CDR3 is TGTGCCAGCAGTGCGCACAGGGAAGATACGCAGTATTTT. Translating gives CASSAHREDTQYF.

V usage is TRBV7-3 and J usage is TRBJ2-3; a possible D gene is TRBD2 (5 bases). V lost 5 bases and J 4 bases, leaving 10 bases between the germline ends. CDR1 and CDR2 (germline): SGHTA, FQGTGA. The CDR3 loop spans 13 amino acids. This CDR3 reads CASSTGFADTQYF. In DNA, the CDR3 is TGTGCCAGCAGCACGGGATTCGCAGATACGCAGTATTTT.

The rearrangement uses TRBV5-1 and TRBJ2-3; D is unresolved. V lost 5 bases and J 0 bases, leaving 10 bases between the germline ends. CDR1 and CDR2 (germline): SGHRS, YFSETQ. The CDR3 is 14 residues long. CDR3 in amino acids: CASRVASSTDTQYF. As DNA, the CDR3 is TGCGCCAGCAGGGTAGCCAGCAGCACAGATACGCAGTATTTT.

This chain joins TRBV29-1 and TRBJ2-6; D gene unclear. Germline V gives CDR1 SQVTM, CDR2 ANQGSEA. V was clipped by 6 bases and J by 0 bases, with 9 bases between them. CDR3 length: 14 residues. CDR3 coding DNA: TGCAGCGTATCCGGCCTCTCTGGGGCCAACGTCCTGACTTTC. Protein: CSVSGLSGANVLTF.

The V call is TRBV5-1, the J call TRBJ2-3, with D tentatively TRBD1 or TRBD2 (6 bases each). Germline V gene data show CDR1 as SGHRS and CDR2 as YFSETQ. The CDR3 totals 13 residues. The V gene lost 7 bases and the J gene lost 8 bases, with 17 bases spanning the gap. CDR3 DNA sequence: TGCGCCAGCGGCGGAGGGGGTCAGATTACGCAGTATTTT. It encodes CASGGGGQITQYF.

V usage is TRBV28 and J usage is TRBJ2-3; D is unclear. CDR1 is MDHEN, CDR2 SYDVKM, per germline. V was trimmed by 2 bases and J by 2 bases, leaving 20 bases between them. There are 18 residues in the CDR3. The CDR3 protein is CASSLTGQQPSHTDTQYF. CDR3 DNA: TGTGCCAGCAGTTTAACCGGGCAACAACCTTCCCACACAGATACGCAGTATTTT.

This chain connects TRBV5-1 to TRBJ2-1, with a tentative D call TRBD2 (6 bases). The CDR3 has 17 residues. V gave up 5 bases and J gave up 4 bases, with 22 bases separating them. Germline-derived CDR1 and CDR2 are SGHRS and YFSETQ. This chain's CDR3 is CASRPRAGRTNYNEQFF. The CDR3 coding sequence is TGCGCCAGCAGGCCGCGGGCGGGACGCACGAATTACAATGAGCAGTTCTTC. The whole variable domain, remainder taken from reference TRBV5-1 and TRBJ2-1, is KAGVTQTPRYLIKTRGQQVTLSCSPISGHRSVSWYQQTPGQGLQFLFEYFSETQRNKGNFPGRFSGRQFSNSRSEMNVSTLELGDSALYLCASRPRAGRTNYNEQFFGPGTRLTVL.

The V and J genes are TRBV7-3 and TRBJ2-3; D is possibly TRBD2 (5 bases). Trimming pared 2 bases from V and 2 bases from J, leaving 8 bases between. The length of the CDR3 is 14 residues. The V gene's germline CDR1 is SGHTA and CDR2 FQGTGA. The CDR3 spells CASSLRGYTDTQYF. Written as DNA, the CDR3 is TGTGCCAGCAGCTTACGGGGATACACAGATACGCAGTATTTT.

On this clone itself: The likely explanation is a read error, given a far larger clone one base away. This chain links TRBV20-1 with TRBJ1-2; no definite D call. CDR3 size: 10 residues. Trimming took 5 bases from V and 7 from J, leaving 8 bases between them. Germline-derived CDR1 and CDR2 are DFQATT and SNEGSKA (reference sequence). CDR3 nucleotide sequence: TGCAGTGCTTCAGGAGTTGGCTACACCTTC. It translates to CSASGVGYTF.

Points on this clone: This likely stems from a read error, as it lies one base from a far larger clone. Other nucleotide sequences in the sample specify the same CDR3. The V call is TRBV18, the J call TRBJ2-5, with D hard to call. The V end was cut by 3 bases, the J end by 1 base, with 6 bases between. The CDR3 sequence is 13 residues long. Germline V gene data show CDR1 as KGHSH and CDR2 as LQKENI. The CDR3 nucleotides read TGTGCCAGCTCACCGGGCAGCCAAGAGACCCAGTACTTC. Residues: CASSPGSQETQYF.

The genes are TRBV15 and TRBJ2-1; D is perhaps TRBD2 (5 bases). Germline V gene data show CDR1 as LNHNV and CDR2 as YYDKDF (reference sequence). V was pared by 8 bases and J by 6 bases, with 11 bases between. CDR3 size: 12 residues. CDR3 sequence reads: CATGGFGNEQFF. The DNA for the CDR3 is TGTGCCACCGGCGGGTTCGGCAATGAGCAGTTCTTC.

This sequence joins TRBV29-1 and TRBJ1-5; D call uncertain. The CDR3 has 13 residues. V lost 2 bases and J 7 bases, leaving 12 bases between the germline ends. Per the germline V gene, CDR1 is SQVTM and CDR2 is ANQGSEA. CDR3 sequence (DNA): TGCAGCGTTGAACCCGGACCCGGGCAGCCCCAGCATTTT. Translating gives CSVEPGPGQPQHF.

V usage is TRBV30 and J usage is TRBJ2-7, with 7 bases lining up with TRBD1. V gave up 6 bases and J gave up 2 bases; unmatched junction bases: 10. The germline gives CDR1 GTSNPN, CDR2 SVGIG (reference sequence). The CDR3 is 14 residues long. CDR3 bases: TGTGCCTGTTTAGAAAACAGGGGCCCCTACGAGCAGTACTTC. Its protein is CACLENRGPYEQYF.

This chain links TRBV7-8 with TRBJ2-5; D gene uncertain. Germline V gene data show CDR1 as SGHVS and CDR2 as FQNEAQ. The CDR3 is made up of 13 amino acids. V was shortened by 2 bases and J by 5 bases, with 9 bases between the two germline ends. The chain's CDR3 is CASSLMRVETQYF. CDR3 DNA: TGTGCCAGCAGCTTAATGCGAGTGGAGACCCAGTACTTC.

The chain is built from TRBV7-6 and TRBJ1-4; a possible D gene is TRBD1 (6 bases). CDR3 length: 15 amino acids. CDR1 and CDR2 (germline): SGHVS, FNYEAQ. The V end was cut by 4 bases, the J end by 10 bases, with 19 bases between. The CDR3 loop reads CASSSLLGAGVKLFF. CDR3 DNA sequence: TGTGCCAGCAGCTCCCTGCTAGGGGCAGGGGTAAAACTGTTTTTT.

This clone was picked up a small number of times. The chain employs TRBV6-5 and TRBJ2-2, with 10 bases matching TRBD1. This CDR3 is 15 amino acids long. Germline V CDR1 and CDR2: MNHEY, SVGAGI. V shed 2 bases, J shed 6 bases, and the junction held 3 bases outside the gene matches. Here the CDR3 reads CASSYGGQGSGELFF. DNA for the CDR3: TGTGCCAGCAGTTACGGGGGACAGGGGTCCGGGGAGCTGTTTTTT.

This clone has only a few counts. The rearrangement joins TRBV12-2 to TRBJ1-1. TRBV12-2 is an annotated pseudogene. This CDR3 spans 19 amino acids. CDR3 sequence: CASRSPSLAESPMNTEAFF. In DNA form, the CDR3 reads TGTGCAAGTCGCTCACCGAGCTTGGCTGAAAGCCCCATGAACACTGAAGCTTTCTTT.

The gene calls are TRBV6-6 and TRBJ1-4; D is uncertain. There are 15 residues in the CDR3. V was shortened by 4 bases and J by 7 bases, with 16 bases between the two germline ends. Germline assignment: CDR1 MNHNY and CDR2 SVGAGI (reference sequence). CDR3 DNA sequence: TGTGCCAGCAGTTCTCACTTAGCGGGGTCTGAAAAACTGTTTTTT. Translated, it gives CASSSHLAGSEKLFF.